This passage covers 32 T cell receptor beta chains from one sample sequenced in a study of graft-versus-host responses after intestinal transplantation. Intraepithelial plus lamina propria lymphocytes were released by processing graft tissue. Assay used: immunoSEQ multiplex PCR; TCRdb lists only in-frame clones, some missing. The table has fewer than 6,500 clones, under 80% seen once. The sample was ileum tissue, taken 230 to 240 days after intestinal transplant. These receptor sequences come from a human patient who received an intestinal transplant, so some T cells may come from the graft donor.

This clone occurred a few times. This chain joins TRBV28 and TRBJ1-2; D call uncertain. Germline CDR1 and CDR2: MDHEN and SYDVKM. The CDR3 extends over 13 amino acids. V lost 6 bases to trimming and J lost 0 bases, with 8 bases between them. CDR3 loop: CASSQPANYGYTF. The CDR3 bases are TGTGCCAGCAGCCAACCGGCTAACTATGGCTACACCTTC.

CDR3 DNA: TGCGCCAGCACCCGAGGACAGGGAAAGACGGACACTGAAGCTTTCTTT. Encoded protein: CASTRGQGKTDTEAFF. The rearrangement joins TRBV4-3 to TRBJ1-1, with TRBD1 identical over 8 bases. The V gene's germline CDR1 is LGHNA and CDR2 YSLEER. The CDR3 has 16 residues. The trim removed 7 bases at V and 3 bases at J, leaving 13 bases unmatched.

The chain carries TRBV5-6 and TRBJ2-5; TRBD1 matches 9 bases. V was pared by 0 bases and J by 5 bases, with 8 bases of the junction left unmatched. CDR3 length equals 16 residues. Germline V gene sequence: CDR1 SGHDT, CDR2 YYEEEE. In DNA, the CDR3 is TGTGCCAGCAGCTTGGCCCCACTTACAGGGGGCGAGACCCAGTACTTC. Residues: CASSLAPLTGGETQYF.

To note about this clone: The identical CDR3 is also encoded by other nucleotide sequences in the sample. The chain couples TRBV4-1 to TRBJ1-6; D possibly corresponds to TRBD1 (5 bases). This CDR3 has 13 amino acids. Between the trimmed V and J ends, which lost 0 bases and 13 bases, there was a span of 10 bases. Looked up from germline, CDR1 is MGHRA and CDR2 is YSYEKL. CDR3 loop: CASSQEDRTPLHF. The CDR3 DNA reads as TGCGCCAGCAGCCAAGAAGACAGAACTCCCCTCCACTTT.

The chain uses TRBV7-2 and TRBJ2-1, with D hard to call. The germline CDR1 and CDR2 sequences are SGHTA and FQGNSA. V dropped 3 bases and J dropped 0 bases, with 9 bases sitting between them. The CDR3 totals 15 residues. CDR3 DNA sequence: TGTGCCAGCAGCTTGGCTTGGAGCTCCTACAATGAGCAGTTCTTC. Translated: CASSLAWSSYNEQFF.

The J gene is TRBJ1-4, the V gene TRBV5-5, with TRBD1 matching over 8 bases. V shed 0 bases, J shed 8 bases, and the junction held 6 bases outside the gene matches. This CDR3 spans 15 amino acids. CDR1 and CDR2 (germline): SGHKS, YYEKEE (reference sequence). The CDR3 DNA sequence: TGTGCCAGCAGCTTGGGGCAGGGGGCAGGAGAAAAACTGTTTTTT. Amino acid sequence: CASSLGQGAGEKLFF.

The chain carries TRBV6-6 and TRBJ2-7; no firm D call. The CDR3 runs to 14 residues. Germline V gives CDR1 MNHNY, CDR2 SVGAGI (reference sequence). Trimming removed 3 bases from V and 5 bases from J, with 14 bases in between. CDR3 region: CASSYTLLTNEQYF. Written as DNA, the CDR3 is TGTGCCAGCAGTTATACCCTTCTTACGAACGAGCAGTACTTC.

V is TRBV7-4 and J is TRBJ1-2, with 8 bases identical to TRBD1. This CDR3 contains 14 residues. V was pared by 1 base and J by 4 bases, with 2 bases of the junction left unmatched. Germline CDR1 and CDR2: SGHVT and SQSDAQ. In DNA, the CDR3 is TGTGCCAGCAGCTTAGGACAGGGGACCTATGGCTACACCTTC. Translation gives CASSLGQGTYGYTF. Drawing the rest from reference TRBV7-4 and TRBJ1-2, the complete variable domain is GAGVSQSPRYKVAKRGRDVALRCDSISGHVTLYWYRQTLGQGSEVLTYSQSDAQRDKSGRPSGRFSAERPERSVSTLKIQRTEQGDSAVYLCASSLGQGTYGYTFGSGTRLTVV.

The rearrangement uses TRBV15 and TRBJ2-5; D gene uncertain. In germline, CDR1 is LNHNV, CDR2 YYDKDF (reference sequence). The CDR3 length is 14 residues. Deletions cut 4 bases from V and 1 base from J, with 10 bases between. The CDR3 protein is CATSTFDRQETQYF. CDR3 bases: TGTGCCACCAGCACCTTTGACCGCCAAGAGACCCAGTACTTC.

This clone was seen only once. The CDR3 is CASSPLRGALETQYF. DNA of the CDR3: TGTGCCAGCAGCCCGCTGCGGGGGGCCTTAGAGACCCAGTACTTC. The chain joins TRBV11-1 to TRBJ2-5, with 8 bases that match TRBD2. This CDR3 comprises 15 residues. Germline V gene data show CDR1 as SGHAT and CDR2 as FQDESV (reference sequence). The V segment lost 5 bases and the J segment 4 bases; nucleotides outside the gene matches: 9.

This clone came up a few times. The CDR3 region is CASNPTAGGLYGYTF. DNA of the CDR3: TGTGCCAGCAACCCAACCGCAGGGGGCCTCTATGGCTACACCTTC. J is TRBJ1-2 and V is TRBV28; 8 bases agree with TRBD1. Germline loops: CDR1 MDHEN, CDR2 SYDVKM. With V trimmed by 7 bases and J by 4 bases, 11 bases remained unmatched. The CDR3 has 15 residues.

The chain links TRBV10-2 to TRBJ1-2; D not certain. The V end lost 3 bases, the J end lost 0 bases, and 14 bases lay between the germline ends. In germline, CDR1 is WSHSY, CDR2 SAAADI. The CDR3 length is 16 residues. The CDR3 spells CASSDQLFRTNYGYTF. The CDR3 DNA is TGCGCCAGCAGTGATCAGTTGTTCCGGACTAACTATGGCTACACCTTC.

The chain has TRBV5-4 and TRBJ2-2; TRBD2 matches 13 bases. CDR3 size: 18 residues. The ends lost 4 bases at V and 0 bases at J; junction bases unmatched: 6. Germline-derived CDR1 and CDR2 are SGHNT and YYREEE (reference sequence). Written as DNA, the CDR3 is TGTGCCAGCAGCCAAGAGACTAGCGGGGGGTCGAACACCGGGGAGCTGTTTTTT. As protein: CASSQETSGGSNTGELFF.

About this clone: In the same sample, other DNA sequences code for this CDR3. This chain joins TRBV29-1 and TRBJ2-2; 8 bases fit TRBD2. The length of the CDR3 is 16 residues. Germline-derived CDR1 and CDR2 are SQVTM and ANQGSEA. Trimming removed 4 bases from V and 4 bases from J; junction bases left unmatched: 11. DNA for the CDR3: TGCAGCGTTGGGTTGCGGACCGGGGGGGGCACCGGGGAGCTGTTTTTT. This translates into CSVGLRTGGGTGELFF.

The chain employs TRBV5-1 and TRBJ1-4; D not resolved. Trimming left V 0 bases short and J 0 bases short, with 12 bases between. Germline V CDR1 and CDR2: SGHRS, YFSETQ. The CDR3 has 17 amino acids. The CDR3 bases are TGCGCCAGCAGCTTGGAGAATTTGGGTGCAACTAATGAAAAACTGTTTTTT. It translates to CASSLENLGATNEKLFF.

The CDR3 region is CASSLMTGNSNEQFF. CDR3 bases: TGTGCCAGCAGCTTGATGACAGGGAATTCCAATGAGCAGTTCTTC. The genes are TRBV5-4 and TRBJ2-1, with 7 bases that match TRBD1. V dropped 1 base and J dropped 6; count of bases not matched to a gene: 7. CDR1 and CDR2 from the germline V gene are SGHNT and YYREEE (reference sequence). The CDR3 loop spans 15 amino acids.

The chain has TRBV5-1 and TRBJ2-2; D call uncertain. This CDR3 contains 14 residues. V was trimmed by 0 bases and J by 2 bases, leaving 5 bases between them. Germline V lookup: CDR1 SGHRS, CDR2 YFSETQ. Here the CDR3 reads CASSLEANTGELFF. The CDR3 coding sequence is TGCGCCAGCAGCTTGGAAGCCAACACCGGGGAGCTGTTTTTT.

The chain joins TRBV6-5 to TRBJ1-5; perhaps TRBD1 as D (6 bases). Germline V lookup: CDR1 MNHEY, CDR2 SVGAGI. The V end was cut by 7 bases, the J end by 6 bases, with 16 bases between. The CDR3 loop spans 14 amino acids. CDR3 region: CASTLRGEAQPQHF. In DNA, the CDR3 is TGTGCCAGCACCCTTAGGGGGGAGGCTCAGCCCCAGCATTTT.

This clone was detected only a few times. The chain joins TRBV6-5 to TRBJ2-1, with D tentatively TRBD2 (5 bases). Germline V gene lookup returns CDR1 MNHEY and CDR2 SVGAGI. Trimming cost V 2 bases and J 2 bases, with 10 bases left between them. CDR3 length: 15 residues. The CDR3 sequence: CASSYGGAPYNEQFF. The CDR3 DNA sequence: TGTGCCAGCAGTTACGGAGGAGCCCCCTACAATGAGCAGTTCTTC.

As for this clone: Other DNA sequences in the sample encode the same CDR3. The V call is TRBV6-5, the J call TRBJ2-1, with D hard to call. V shed 2 bases and J shed 8 bases, with 4 bases lying between them. This CDR3 contains 11 residues. Germline CDR1 is MNHEY and CDR2 is SVGAGI. The CDR3 sequence is CASSYGDEQFF. The CDR3 nucleotides are TGTGCCAGCAGTTACGGGGATGAGCAGTTCTTC.

The chain combines TRBV7-6 with TRBJ2-5, with D possibly being TRBD1 (6 bases). The CDR3 runs to 12 residues. The germline V and J ends were trimmed by 6 bases and 5 bases, with 10 bases remaining between them. Germline CDR1 reads SGHVS; CDR2 reads FNYEAQ. CDR3 sequence: CASRGGMETQYF. DNA of the CDR3: TGTGCCAGCAGAGGGGGAATGGAGACCCAGTACTTC.

This sequence joins TRBV6-1 and TRBJ2-1, with 11 bases fitting TRBD2. Per germline, CDR1 MNHNS and CDR2 SASEGT. The CDR3 length is 15 residues. The J segment lost 6 bases and the V segment lost 5 bases, leaving 6 bases of the junction unmatched. The CDR3 sequence: CASSLAGGPINEQFF. The CDR3 bases are TGTGCCAGCAGTTTAGCGGGGGGGCCTATCAATGAGCAGTTCTTC.

The chain is built from TRBV4-2 and TRBJ1-5; 7 bases match TRBD1. Germline V gene sequence: CDR1 LGHNA, CDR2 YNFKEQ. This CDR3 region has 15 residues. V gave up 5 bases and J gave up 4 bases; unmatched junction bases: 8. The CDR3 reads CASSLGGTVNQPQHF. CDR3 nucleotide sequence: TGTGCCAGCAGCTTGGGAGGGACAGTGAATCAGCCCCAGCATTTT.

This chain uses TRBV11-2 with TRBJ2-1; D possibly corresponds to TRBD2 (6 bases). Germline-derived CDR1 and CDR2 are SGHAT and FQNNGV. The CDR3 runs to 15 residues. Trimming removed 0 bases from V and 6 bases from J, with 12 bases in between. The DNA for the CDR3 is TGTGCCAGCAGCTTAGATGGGAATAGCGGCAATGAGCAGTTCTTC. It encodes CASSLDGNSGNEQFF.

This clone was seen a few times. This chain uses TRBV11-1 with TRBJ1-4, with no clear D. The CDR3 length is 12 residues. CDR1 SGHAT and CDR2 FQDESV come from the germline V gene (reference sequence). V was clipped by 4 bases and J by 6 bases, with 6 bases between them. CDR3 nucleotides: TGTGCCAGCAGCTCCCTGGATGAAAAACTGTTTTTT. Translated, it gives CASSSLDEKLFF.

This chain uses TRBV7-3 with TRBJ1-6; a weak D match, TRBD1 (6 bases). CDR3 length: 15 amino acids. Trimming left V 1 base short and J 10 bases short, with 14 bases between. Germline V gene data show CDR1 as SGHTA and CDR2 as FQGTGA. The CDR3 DNA follows: TGTGCCAGCAGCTTAATGGGGACACCTAACTCACCCCTCCACTTT. Encoded protein: CASSLMGTPNSPLHF.

A word on this clone: Compared with germline, one end of the junction differs, possibly owing to a read error. The rearrangement links TRBV9 to TRBJ2-2, with D perhaps matching TRBD2 (5 bases). The CDR3 is made up of 14 amino acids. CDR1 and CDR2 (germline): SGDLS, YYNGEE. The CDR3 region has the DNA TGTGCCAGCAGCCCCGCAACCCAGGCCCGGGGAGCTGTTTTT. Translated: CASSPATQARGAVF.

The chain has TRBV6-1 and TRBJ2-1; 8 nucleotides match TRBD2. CDR1 MNHNS and CDR2 SASEGT come from the germline V gene. J lost 6 bases, V lost 5 bases, and 9 bases had no gene match. This CDR3 is 15 amino acids long. CDR3 protein: CASSPTGGATNEQFF. The CDR3 coding sequence is TGTGCCAGCAGTCCCACCGGGGGGGCCACCAATGAGCAGTTCTTC.

About this clone itself: Additional DNA sequences in this sample encode the identical CDR3. The chain employs TRBV7-8 and TRBJ1-5; D perhaps matches TRBD1 (5 bases). In germline, CDR1 is SGHVS, CDR2 FQNEAQ. CDR3 length: 15 amino acids. Between the trimmed V and J ends, which lost 1 base and 1 base, there was a span of 8 bases. This CDR3 reads CASSLGDGSNQPQHF. The CDR3 coding sequence is TGTGCCAGCAGCTTAGGGGACGGGAGCAATCAGCCCCAGCATTTT.

This clone was seen just once. CDR3 in DNA: TGTGCCAGTAGTATAATGGGCAGCACTGAAGCTTTCTTT. Its protein is CASSIMGSTEAFF. The V gene is TRBV19, the J gene TRBJ1-1, with no clear D. The germline gives CDR1 LNHDA, CDR2 SQIVND (reference sequence). The germline V and J ends were trimmed by 2 bases and 4 bases, with 8 bases remaining between them. The CDR3 loop spans 13 amino acids.

The V call is TRBV4-3, the J call TRBJ2-7; the match to TRBD1 covers 7 bases. The CDR3 is 15 amino acids. Losses at the gene ends were 3 bases for V and 3 bases for J; bases not matched to a gene: 8. Germline V lookup: CDR1 LGHNA, CDR2 YSLEER. This CDR3 is CASSHPGQMIYEQYF. The CDR3 nucleotides read TGCGCCAGCAGCCACCCGGGACAGATGATCTACGAGCAGTACTTC.

The chain links TRBV28 to TRBJ1-4; perhaps TRBD1 as D (5 bases). Trimming removed 1 base from V and 8 bases from J, with 14 bases in between. CDR3 size: 15 residues. Per the germline V gene, CDR1 is MDHEN and CDR2 is SYDVKM. DNA of the CDR3: TGTGCCAGCAGTTTATCTCTTGGGGGAGGGGAAAAACTGTTTTTT. It specifies CASSLSLGGGEKLFF.